This TCR beta chain appears in the sequencing data of a study of cytomegalovirus exposure and HLA in healthy donors. Study results and limitations: A link between a missense DCLRE1C variant and TCR beta V- and J-gene trimming emerged from a later analysis. The classifier reportedly diagnosed cytomegalovirus status with high sensitivity and specificity.

The J segment lost 6 bases and the V segment lost 5 bases, leaving 8 bases of the junction unmatched. Germline values: CDR1 GTSNPN, CDR2 SVGIG (reference sequence). This CDR3 has 14 amino acids. Both 60 Vbeta primers and 13 Jbeta primers went into the PCR. Assay: immunoSEQ multiplex PCR; the TCRdb copy retains only in-frame clones and omits some. The sample holds some 110,000 clones, around 77% seen once. Points on this clone: Its specificity is unknown.

The origin of this receptor is a woman aged 40 to 50 in good health and CMV-seropositive. The chain couples TRBV30 to TRBJ1-2; TRBD1 matches at 11 bases. Sequencing input: PBMCs. Here the CDR3 reads CAWLGTGGTHGYTF. In DNA form, the CDR3 reads TGTGCCTGGCTTGGGACAGGGGGAACCCATGGCTACACCTTC. The full variable domain, with the rest looked up from reference TRBV30 and TRBJ1-2, is SQTIHQWPATLVQPVGSPLSLECTVEGTSNPNLYWYRQAAGRGLQLLFYSVGIGQISSEVPQNLSASRPQDRQFILSSKKLLLSDSGFYLCAWLGTGGTHGYTFGSGTRLTVV.